The clone carrying this TCR beta chain was observed once. Its specificity is unknown. This record belongs to a study of cytomegalovirus exposure and HLA in healthy donors. Overall study results and limits: The authors reported that TCR beta sequences could predict HLA-A and HLA-B alleles. These predictions were accurate for most subjects in the first cohort.

The PCR ran on 60 Vbeta and 13 Jbeta primers. Assay: immunoSEQ multiplex PCR; the TCRdb copy retains only in-frame clones and omits some. The table includes approximately 76,000 clones, around 70% detected once. The CDR3 runs to 16 residues. The V end lost 7 bases, the J end lost 1 base, and 17 bases lay between the germline ends. Per the germline V gene, CDR1 is LNHDA and CDR2 is SQIVND (reference sequence). J is TRBJ1-5 and V is TRBV19; D is unresolved. The sample comprised PBMCs. The TCR sequence derives from a woman aged 35 to 49 in good health and CMV-seropositive. CDR3 amino acids: CASTTSGMGSNQPQHF. CDR3 nucleotides: TGTGCCAGTACTACCTCCGGGATGGGGAGCAATCAGCCCCAGCATTTT.